This T cell receptor beta chain is from a study of CXCR3-negative and CXCR3-positive naive CD8 T cells. As to this clonotype: Its antigen is not identified.

Study findings and constraints: It was found that naive subsets had comparable surface CD5, and TCR strength was inferred from TRB CDR3 properties. Relative to CXCR3-negative naive cells, CXCR3-positive naive cells had more hydrophobic TRB CDR3s.

Via 5' RACE with UMI labels, TRB cDNA libraries were prepared. Using the 5' RACE reads, TCRdb records one entry per CDR3 protein without DNA. This sample's table has about 90,000 distinct CDR3 sequences. Germline values: CDR1 SQVTM, CDR2 ANQGSEA. The length of the CDR3 is 13 residues. The sequenced material came from naive CXCR3+ CD8+ T cells from blood. Subset in this sample: CD45RO-CCR7+CD27+CD95- naive CD8+ T cells expressing CXCR3 (TNR3+). The receptor was derived from a human donor in good health. Some clones in this sample may be carry-over from other donors' samples. The V and J genes are TRBV29-1 and TRBJ2-2. Here the CDR3 reads CSVHPYRSGELFF.